The rows below give T cell receptor beta chains drawn from one sample of a study of blood T cell repertoires in COVID-19. Assay: immunoSEQ multiplex PCR; the TCRdb copy retains only in-frame clones and omits some. The sample lists about 60,000 clones; about 86% were seen once. The sample comprised peripheral blood. These receptors were taken from an elderly woman with active COVID-19. The CDR3 runs from the conserved cysteine through the conserved F or W. The D gene is left open where the match is weak. The size field is filled for only some rows; it gives once, few, many or a size class.

V gene: TRBV14
J gene: TRBJ1-1
clone size: once
D gene: .
CDR3 DNA: TGTGCCAGCAGCCTTCTCGGGGGTACCGCGAACACTGAAGCTTTCTTT
CDR3 protein: CASSLLGGTANTEAFF

V gene: TRBV6-2/TRBV6-3
J gene: TRBJ1-1
clone size: .
D gene: .
CDR3 DNA: TGTGCCAGCAGTTACTCGAGAAACACTGAAGCTTTCTTT
CDR3 protein: CASSYSRNTEAFF

V gene: TRBV27
J gene: TRBJ1-2
clone size: few
D gene: .
CDR3 DNA: TGTGCCAGCGCGGTTGGGGGCATTCCCTATGGCTACACCTTC
CDR3 protein: CASAVGGIPYGYTF

V gene: TRBV10-3
J gene: TRBJ2-7
clone size: .
D gene: .
CDR3 DNA: TGTGCCATCAGTCCCCTGGGGATTTCAGGGCCGGACGAGCAGTACTTC
CDR3 protein: CAISPLGISGPDEQYF